This T cell receptor beta chain was retrieved from a study of persistence of HIV-infected CD4 T cells. Whole-study context: CD4+ T cells responding to CMV or HIV-1 Gag were isolated.

Points on this clone: Its matching antigen is unknown.

Stimulation used around 9.1 ug/mL lysate from CMV-infected fibroblasts. CD40L-negative CD69-negative CD45RO-high memory CD4+ T cells were sorted as populations depleted of antigen-responding cells. CD4+ T cell counts exceeded 400 cells/uL; CMV serology was positive. The CDR3 covers 15 residues. V was pared by 2 bases and J by 4 bases, with 8 bases of the junction left unmatched. Germline loops: CDR1 SGHRS, CDR2 YFSETQ. The libraries were made with immunoSEQ version 4 in survey mode. TCRdb keeps only in-frame clones here, not all; method: immunoSEQ multiplex PCR. The sample has 25,000 to 35,000 clones; roughly four fifths are singletons.

This TCR derives from an adult man with HIV who was CMV-seropositive. Sample: CD4+ T cells sorted from PBMCs after roughly 18-hour stimulation, taken from a patient who received antiretroviral therapy. V usage is TRBV5-1 and J usage is TRBJ2-7; 8 bases fit TRBD2. For the CDR3, the DNA is TGCGCCAGCAGCTTAAGCCACGGGGGGGAATACGAGCAGTACTTC. This sequence encodes CASSLSHGGEYEQYF.